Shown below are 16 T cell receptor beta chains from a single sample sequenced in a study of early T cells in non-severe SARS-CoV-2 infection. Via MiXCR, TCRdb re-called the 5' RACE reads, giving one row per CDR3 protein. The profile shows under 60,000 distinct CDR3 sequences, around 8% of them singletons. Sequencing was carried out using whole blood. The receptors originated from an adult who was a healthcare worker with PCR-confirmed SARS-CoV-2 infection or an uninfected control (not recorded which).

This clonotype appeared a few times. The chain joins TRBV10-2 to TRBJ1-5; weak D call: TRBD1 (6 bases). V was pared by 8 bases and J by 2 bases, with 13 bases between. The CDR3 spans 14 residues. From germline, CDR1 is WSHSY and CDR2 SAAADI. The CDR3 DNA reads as TGCGCCAGCTCCCGGGCAGGGGGCAATCAGCCCCAGCATTTT. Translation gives CASSRAGGNQPQHF.

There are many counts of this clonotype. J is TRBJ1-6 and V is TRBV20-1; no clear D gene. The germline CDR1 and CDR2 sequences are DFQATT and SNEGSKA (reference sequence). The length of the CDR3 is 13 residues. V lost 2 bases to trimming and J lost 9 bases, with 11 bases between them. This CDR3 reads CSARSVRASPLHF. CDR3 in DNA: TGCAGTGCTAGATCCGTCCGTGCTTCACCCCTCCACTTT.

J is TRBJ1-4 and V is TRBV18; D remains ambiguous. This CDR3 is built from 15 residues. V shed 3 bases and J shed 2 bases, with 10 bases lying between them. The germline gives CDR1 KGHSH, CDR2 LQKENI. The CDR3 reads CASSPPAGTNEKLFF. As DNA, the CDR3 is TGTGCCAGCTCACCCCCGGCGGGGACTAATGAAAAACTGTTTTTT.

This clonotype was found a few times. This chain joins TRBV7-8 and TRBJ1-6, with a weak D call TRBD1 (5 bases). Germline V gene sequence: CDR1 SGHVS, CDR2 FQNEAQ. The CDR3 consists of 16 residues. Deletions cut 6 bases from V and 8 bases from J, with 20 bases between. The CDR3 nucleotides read TGTGCCAGCAGGTCACTTCCTGGGGCAGGCTATTCACCCCTCCACTTT. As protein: CASRSLPGAGYSPLHF.

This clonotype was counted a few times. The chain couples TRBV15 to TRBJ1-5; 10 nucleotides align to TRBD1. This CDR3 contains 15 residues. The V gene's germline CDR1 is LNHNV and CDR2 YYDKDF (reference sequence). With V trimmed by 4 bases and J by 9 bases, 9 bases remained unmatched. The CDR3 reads CATSMTGGGLRPQHF. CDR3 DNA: TGTGCCACCAGCATGACAGGGGGCGGATTGAGGCCCCAGCATTTT.

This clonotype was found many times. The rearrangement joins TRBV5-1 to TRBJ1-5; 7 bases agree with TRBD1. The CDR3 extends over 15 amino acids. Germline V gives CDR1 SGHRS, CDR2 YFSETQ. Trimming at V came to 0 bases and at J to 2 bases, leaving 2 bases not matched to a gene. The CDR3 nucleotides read TGCGCCAGCAGCTTGGGGGACAGCCGCAATCAGCCCCAGCATTTT. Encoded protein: CASSLGDSRNQPQHF.

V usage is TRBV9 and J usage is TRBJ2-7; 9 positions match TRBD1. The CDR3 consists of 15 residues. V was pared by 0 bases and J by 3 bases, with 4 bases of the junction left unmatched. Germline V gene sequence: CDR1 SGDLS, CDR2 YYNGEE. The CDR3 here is CASSVGTGQGYEQYF. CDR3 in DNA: TGTGCCAGCAGCGTAGGAACGGGACAGGGCTACGAGCAGTACTTC. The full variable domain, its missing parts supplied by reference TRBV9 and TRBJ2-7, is DSGVTQTPKHLITATGQRVTLRCSPRSGDLSVYWYQQSLDQGLQFLIQYYNGEERAKGNILERFSAQQFPDLHSELNLSSLELGDSALYFCASSVGTGQGYEQYFGPGTRLTVT.

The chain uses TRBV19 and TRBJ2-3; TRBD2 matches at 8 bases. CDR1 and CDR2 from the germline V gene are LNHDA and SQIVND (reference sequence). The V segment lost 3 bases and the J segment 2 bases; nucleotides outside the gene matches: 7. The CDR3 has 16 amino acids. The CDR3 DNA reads TGTGCCAGTAGTATCGGGGTAGCGGGGCTCACAGATACGCAGTATTTT. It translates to CASSIGVAGLTDTQYF. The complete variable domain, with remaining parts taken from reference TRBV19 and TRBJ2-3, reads DGGITQSPKYLFRKEGQNVTLSCEQNLNHDAMYWYRQDPGQGLRLIYYSQIVNDFQKGDIAEGYSVSREKKESFPLTVTSAQKNPTAFYLCASSIGVAGLTDTQYFGPGTRLTVL.

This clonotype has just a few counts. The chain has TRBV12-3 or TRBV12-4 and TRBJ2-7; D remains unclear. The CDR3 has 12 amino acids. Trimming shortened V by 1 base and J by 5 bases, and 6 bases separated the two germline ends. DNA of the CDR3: TGTGCCAGCAGTTTAGTTTCCCACGAGCAGTACTTC. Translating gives CASSLVSHEQYF.

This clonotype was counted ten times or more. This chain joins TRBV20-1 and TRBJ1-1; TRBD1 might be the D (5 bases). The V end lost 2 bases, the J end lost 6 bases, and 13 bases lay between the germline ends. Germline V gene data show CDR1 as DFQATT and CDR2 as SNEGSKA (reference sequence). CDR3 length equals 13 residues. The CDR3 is CSARPENRPEAFF. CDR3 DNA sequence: TGCAGTGCTAGACCCGAAAACAGGCCTGAAGCTTTCTTT.

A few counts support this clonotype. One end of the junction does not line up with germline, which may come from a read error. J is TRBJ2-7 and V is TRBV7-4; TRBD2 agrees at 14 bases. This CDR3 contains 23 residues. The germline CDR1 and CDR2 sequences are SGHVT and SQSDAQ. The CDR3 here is CASSLALGLFKLGLAGGPHGRDF. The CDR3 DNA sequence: TGTGCCAGCAGCTTAGCGTTAGGTCTCTTTAAATTAGGACTAGCGGGAGGACCGCACGGTCGGGACTTC.

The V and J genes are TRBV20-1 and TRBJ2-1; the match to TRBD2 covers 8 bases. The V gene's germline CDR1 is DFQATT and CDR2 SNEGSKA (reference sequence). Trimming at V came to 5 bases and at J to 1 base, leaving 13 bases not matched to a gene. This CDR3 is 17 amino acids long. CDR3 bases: TGCAGTGCTCCGAGGATTAGCGGGAAATTATCCTACAATGAGCAGTTCTTC. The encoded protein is CSAPRISGKLSYNEQFF.

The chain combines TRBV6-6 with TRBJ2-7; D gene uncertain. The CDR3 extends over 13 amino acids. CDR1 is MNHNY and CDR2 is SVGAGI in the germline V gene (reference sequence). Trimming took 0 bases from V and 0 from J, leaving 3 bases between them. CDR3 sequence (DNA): TGTGCCAGCAGTTACTCGATCTCCTACGAGCAGTACTTC. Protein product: CASSYSISYEQYF.

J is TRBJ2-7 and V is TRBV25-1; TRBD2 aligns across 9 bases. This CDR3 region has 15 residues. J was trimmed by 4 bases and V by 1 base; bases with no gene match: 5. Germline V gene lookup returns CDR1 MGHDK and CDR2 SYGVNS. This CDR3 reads CASSELLAGPYEQYF. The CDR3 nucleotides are TGTGCCAGCAGTGAATTGCTAGCGGGACCATACGAGCAGTACTTC.

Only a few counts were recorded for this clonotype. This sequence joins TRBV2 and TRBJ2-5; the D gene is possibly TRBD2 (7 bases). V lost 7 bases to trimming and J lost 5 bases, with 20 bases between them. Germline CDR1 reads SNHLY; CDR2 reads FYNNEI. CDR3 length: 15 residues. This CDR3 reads CASTGSWGGLETQYF. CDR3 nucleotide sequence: TGTGCCAGCACTGGATCGTGGGGGGGGCTGGAGACCCAGTACTTC.

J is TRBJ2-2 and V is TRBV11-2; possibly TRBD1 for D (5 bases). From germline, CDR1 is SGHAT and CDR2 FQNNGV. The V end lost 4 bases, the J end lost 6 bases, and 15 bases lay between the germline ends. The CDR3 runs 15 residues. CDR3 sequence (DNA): TGTGCCAGCAGCTACCGACCCCAAGGGGCCGGGGAGCTGTTTTTT. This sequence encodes CASSYRPQGAGELFF.